Each of the 31 T cell receptor beta chains below was sequenced from the same sample in a study of T-cell memory formation after mild COVID-19. TCRdb analysed the 5' RACE reads with MiXCR anew, one entry per CDR3 protein. Of some 40,000 distinct CDR3 sequences in the sample, about 6.1% were seen once. Sequencing was performed on PBMCs or a T cell subset sorted from them (not recorded which). Receptor source: an adult who had mild COVID-19 (a few samples of this study predate the infection). Cell type and time point are not known.

The chain combines TRBV7-9 with TRBJ1-2, with a tentative D call TRBD1 (6 bases). From germline, CDR1 is SEHNR and CDR2 FQNEAQ (reference sequence). The CDR3 runs 13 residues. With 1 base removed from V and 7 bases from J, the gap between germline ends came to 10 bases. CDR3: CASSLDRVAGYTF. The DNA of the CDR3 is TGTGCCAGCAGCTTAGACAGGGTAGCTGGCTACACCTTC.

This clonotype was detected many times. V gene TRBV5-5 combines with J gene TRBJ2-7; D is perhaps TRBD2 (5 bases). Trimming left V 2 bases short and J 0 bases short, with 9 bases between. This CDR3 has 14 amino acids. Looked up from germline, CDR1 is SGHKS and CDR2 is YYEKEE (reference sequence). CDR3 DNA: TGTGCCAGCAGCTTATACGGAGGCTCCTACGAGCAGTACTTC. Protein: CASSLYGGSYEQYF.

In regard to this clonotype: A single base separates this from a much larger clone, so it may be a read error. This chain connects TRBV5-6 to TRBJ2-5; TRBD2 agrees at 15 bases. This CDR3 is 15 amino acids long. Germline CDR1 reads SGHDT; CDR2 reads YYEEEE. This CDR3 reads CASTLGLAGGETHYF. CDR3 in DNA: TGTGCCAGCACCTTGGGACTAGCGGGAGGAGAGACCCATTACTTC.

This clonotype has a count of ten or more. The chain is built from TRBV5-1 and TRBJ2-4; D unresolved. The CDR3 spans 16 residues. Germline loops: CDR1 SGHRS, CDR2 YFSETQ. Trimming removed 2 bases at V and 2 bases at J, with 14 bases between. In nucleotides, the CDR3 is TGCGCCAGCAGCTTCGACCGTTGGGGATCCAAAAACATTCAGTACTTC. This encodes CASSFDRWGSKNIQYF.

This clonotype was picked up a small number of times. V and J are TRBV7-9 and TRBJ1-4, with D unresolved. Germline V gene data show CDR1 as SEHNR and CDR2 as FQNEAQ (reference sequence). V shed 0 bases and J shed 3 bases, with 11 bases lying between them. The CDR3 runs 16 residues. CDR3 in amino acids: CASSLAAAGPNEKLFF. The CDR3 nucleotides read TGTGCCAGCAGCTTAGCGGCGGCAGGCCCTAATGAAAAACTGTTTTTT. The full variable domain, rest sourced from reference TRBV7-9 and TRBJ1-4, is DTGVSQNPRHKITKRGQNVTFRCDPISEHNRLYWYRQTLGQGPEFLTYFQNEAQLEKSRLLSDRFSAERPKGSFSTLEIQRTEQGDSAMYLCASSLAAAGPNEKLFFGSGTQLSVL.

Ten or more counts support this clonotype. This sequence joins TRBV5-1 and TRBJ1-4, with unresolved D. Germline lookup yields CDR1 SGHRS and CDR2 YFSETQ. V lost 10 bases and J lost 12, with 10 bases in between. The CDR3 is 9 residues long. The CDR3 sequence is CARIVELFF. For the CDR3, the DNA is TGCGCCCGAATCGTGGAACTGTTTTTT.

The chain has TRBV6-2 or TRBV6-3 and TRBJ1-5, with D uncertain. The ends were cut back, 5 bases at V and 5 bases at J, with 16 bases in the middle. The CDR3 is 15 amino acids. Germline lookup yields CDR1 MNHEY and CDR2 SVGEGT. The CDR3: CASSPLAGRDQPQHF. The CDR3 DNA reads TGTGCCAGCAGTCCCTTAGCGGGGAGGGATCAGCCCCAGCATTTT.

This clonotype showed up many times. V gene TRBV6-5 combines with J gene TRBJ2-5, with D perhaps being TRBD1 or TRBD2 (5 bases each). Germline V CDR1 and CDR2: MNHEY, SVGAGI. This CDR3 has 13 amino acids. V lost 6 bases and J lost 6, with 14 bases in between. CDR3 residues: CASSPEGSKTQYF. The CDR3 DNA sequence: TGTGCCAGCAGCCCCGAGGGGAGTAAGACCCAGTACTTC.

The chain has TRBV6-1 and TRBJ2-1; 10 bases align to TRBD1. Germline CDR1 MNHNS, CDR2 SASEGT. With 6 bases clipped from V and 8 bases from J, the junction kept 4 bases outside the gene matches. The CDR3 consists of 13 residues. The CDR3 region is CASSRTGGYEQFF. Here the CDR3 DNA reads TGTGCCAGCAGCCGGACAGGGGGTTATGAGCAGTTCTTC.

This clonotype was picked up a small number of times. V and J are TRBV19 and TRBJ2-7; 12 nucleotides line up with TRBD1. The V gene's germline CDR1 is LNHDA and CDR2 SQIVND (reference sequence). J gave up 6 bases and V 5 bases, and 11 bases lay outside the gene matches. The CDR3 contains 16 residues. In DNA, the CDR3 is TGTGCCAGTAGTTCCCCGGGACAGGGGGCAGGCCGCGAGCAGTACTTC. This translates into CASSSPGQGAGREQYF. The variable domain in full, completed from reference TRBV19 and TRBJ2-7, reads DGGITQSPKYLFRKEGQNVTLSCEQNLNHDAMYWYRQDPGQGLRLIYYSQIVNDFQKGDIAEGYSVSREKKESFPLTVTSAQKNPTAFYLCASSSPGQGAGREQYFGPGTRLTVT.

This clonotype was seen a handful of times. This chain connects TRBV14 to TRBJ2-4; D perhaps matches TRBD1 (6 bases). Trimming cost V 2 bases and J 0 bases, with 14 bases left between them. CDR3 length: 17 amino acids. From germline, CDR1 is SGHDN and CDR2 FVKESK. The CDR3 sequence: CASSQRDTRLAKNIQYF. The CDR3 coding sequence is TGTGCCAGCAGCCAACGGGACACCCGTTTAGCCAAAAACATTCAGTACTTC.

There are many counts of this clonotype. The rearrangement links TRBV29-1 to TRBJ1-2, with 8 nucleotides matching TRBD1. This CDR3 comprises 13 residues. The junction had 4 bases not matched to a gene; V was cut back by 4 bases and J by 3 bases. Germline CDR1 reads SQVTM; CDR2 reads ANQGSEA. The CDR3, as DNA: TGCAGCGTTGGGACAGGGATTCACTATGGCTACACCTTC. Protein product: CSVGTGIHYGYTF.

This clonotype has ten or more counts. The chain recombines TRBV12-3 or TRBV12-4 with TRBJ2-1, with 13 bases identical to TRBD2. V was pared by 8 bases and J by 6 bases, with 7 bases of the junction left unmatched. The CDR3 spans 15 residues. The CDR3 nucleotides read TGTGCCAGCGGAAGAGGGACTAGCGGGACCAATGAGCAGTTCTTC. It specifies CASGRGTSGTNEQFF.

This clonotype is medium-sized in the sample. The V gene is TRBV5-1, the J gene TRBJ2-3, with TRBD2 as a possible D gene (5 bases). The CDR3 extends over 15 amino acids. With 0 bases removed from V and 4 bases from J, the gap between germline ends came to 12 bases. CDR1 is SGHRS and CDR2 is YFSETQ in the germline V gene. The CDR3 DNA reads TGCGCCAGCAGCTTGGATGGGATCGGGGCAGATACGCAGTATTTT. Amino acids: CASSLDGIGADTQYF.

Many counts were recorded for this clonotype. J is TRBJ2-1 and V is TRBV2, with 10 bases identical to TRBD1. The length of the CDR3 is 18 residues. The V segment lost 3 bases and the J segment 1 base; nucleotides outside the gene matches: 9. The germline V gene encodes CDR1 SNHLY and CDR2 FYNNEI. CDR3 in DNA: TGTGCCAGCAGTGAGTCGGGACAGGGGCGAAGGTCCTACAATGAGCAGTTCTTC. Protein sequence: CASSESGQGRRSYNEQFF.

This clonotype was recorded a few times. The rearrangement links TRBV19 to TRBJ2-2, with 13 bases lining up with TRBD2. Germline-derived CDR1 and CDR2 are LNHDA and SQIVND (reference sequence). The CDR3 runs 16 residues. V lost 10 bases and J lost 6; bases outside the gene matches: 11. The CDR3 region is CATTGLAGKGAGELFF. For the CDR3, the DNA is TGTGCCACCACGGGACTAGCGGGAAAAGGGGCCGGGGAGCTGTTTTTT.

This clonotype was found a few times. CDR3 loop: CASSHRDRGLELFF. CDR3 bases: TGTGCCAGCAGTCACCGGGACAGGGGATTAGAACTGTTTTTT. The chain combines TRBV12-3 or TRBV12-4 with TRBJ1-4, with 10 positions matching TRBD1. V shed 5 bases and J 12 bases; nucleotides not matched to a gene: 9. This CDR3 is built from 14 residues.

A few counts support this clonotype. J is TRBJ1-2 and V is TRBV18; D unresolved. Trimming left V 1 base short and J 4 bases short, with 16 bases between. Germline V gene sequence: CDR1 KGHSH, CDR2 LQKENI. The CDR3 has 16 amino acids. The CDR3 DNA follows: TGTGCCAGCTCACCACGGTCCCGGGAAACAGTCTATGGCTACACCTTC. It specifies CASSPRSRETVYGYTF.

This clonotype was detected only a few times. The V gene is TRBV11-2, the J gene TRBJ2-3; the match to TRBD2 covers 10 bases. Germline V gene sequence: CDR1 SGHAT, CDR2 FQNNGV. V lost 5 bases and J lost 5; bases outside the gene matches: 10. The CDR3 is made up of 16 amino acids. Written as DNA, the CDR3 is TGTGCCAGCAGCCTAAAAGCGGGAGGGCCAATAGATACGCAGTATTTT. The encoded protein is CASSLKAGGPIDTQYF.

This clonotype was detected only a few times. This sequence joins TRBV11-3 and TRBJ2-5; D is tentatively TRBD1 or TRBD2 (6 bases each). This CDR3 contains 17 residues. Trimming took off 1 base at V and 5 bases at J, with 20 bases between the two ends. Germline V gene lookup returns CDR1 SGHNT and CDR2 YENEEA. CDR3 sequence (DNA): TGTGCCAGCAGCTTAGGGTCGAGCATCCGAGGGGGGGAGACCCAGTACTTC. Translation gives CASSLGSSIRGGETQYF.

This clonotype occurred a few times. The genes are TRBV11-3 and TRBJ2-1, with 16 bases aligning to TRBD2. This CDR3 contains 15 residues. The V and J ends lost 5 bases and 9 bases, in that order; junction bases with no gene match: 4. Germline CDR1 is SGHNT and CDR2 is YENEEA. The CDR3, as DNA: TGTGCCAGCAGCCCGGGACTAGCGGGAGGGGGTGAGCAGTTCTTC. Translating gives CASSPGLAGGGEQFF.

This clonotype was counted a few times. The rearrangement joins TRBV29-1 to TRBJ1-1; 8 bases align to TRBD1. V gave up 5 bases and J gave up 4 bases; unmatched junction bases: 6. Germline CDR1 is SQVTM and CDR2 is ANQGSEA. The CDR3 is 13 residues long. CDR3 residues: CSVRGDRGTEAFF. In nucleotides, the CDR3 is TGCAGCGTTCGGGGAGACAGGGGCACTGAAGCTTTCTTT. The full variable domain, in which reference TRBV29-1 and TRBJ1-1 provide the parts outside the CDR3, is SAVISQKPSRDICQRGTSLTIQCQVDSQVTMMFWYRQQPGQSLTLIATANQGSEATYESGFVIDKFPISRPNLTFSTLTVSNMSPEDSSIYLCSVRGDRGTEAFFGQGTRLTVV.

This clonotype has at least ten counts. The rearrangement links TRBV7-8 to TRBJ2-1, with a weak D call TRBD1 (6 bases). The CDR3 loop spans 14 amino acids. Germline loops: CDR1 SGHVS, CDR2 FQNEAQ. V lost 8 bases and J lost 3, with 14 bases in between. The CDR3 DNA follows: TGTGCCAGCCATAACAGGGACCGCTACAATGAGCAGTTCTTC. It yields the protein CASHNRDRYNEQFF.

This clonotype was seen many times. This rearrangement joins TRBV27 to TRBJ1-5; TRBD1 might be the D (5 bases). CDR1 MNHEY and CDR2 SMNVEV come from the germline V gene (reference sequence). V gave up 2 bases and J gave up 3 bases, with 20 bases separating them. The CDR3 contains 18 residues. CDR3 coding DNA: TGTGCCAGCAGTTTACGGGGACCGCTGAGGGGCAACAATCAGCCCCAGCATTTT. Protein sequence: CASSLRGPLRGNNQPQHF.

The chain employs TRBV12-3 or TRBV12-4 and TRBJ2-7, with D possibly being TRBD2 (5 bases). This CDR3 has 12 residues. V lost 5 bases and J lost 2, with 7 bases in between. CDR3 in amino acids: CASSRGPYEQYF. CDR3 DNA sequence: TGTGCCAGCAGTCGGGGTCCCTACGAGCAGTACTTC.

The V call is TRBV10-3, the J call TRBJ1-2, with 7 bases identical to TRBD1. V was pared by 6 bases and J by 3 bases, with 4 bases of the junction left unmatched. This CDR3 is 13 amino acids long. Germline loops: CDR1 ENHRY, CDR2 SYGVKD. The CDR3 nucleotides read TGTGCCATCAGCCCCGGGACAGACTATGGCTACACCTTC. Translated: CAISPGTDYGYTF.

CDR3 nucleotide sequence: TGTGCCAGCAGCTACAGAGGGGGGGCGGGAAATCAGCCCCAGCATTTT. Protein product: CASSYRGGAGNQPQHF. The chain uses TRBV5-5 and TRBJ1-5, with D possibly matching TRBD1 (6 bases). The germline CDR1 and CDR2 sequences are SGHKS and YYEKEE (reference sequence). The CDR3 contains 16 residues. V dropped 3 bases and J dropped 4 bases, with 17 bases sitting between them.

The chain employs TRBV5-1 and TRBJ2-3; 7 nucleotides line up with TRBD1. V lost 7 bases, J lost 0 bases, and 5 bases stayed unmatched. The CDR3 has 14 residues. CDR1 SGHRS and CDR2 YFSETQ come from the germline V gene. DNA of the CDR3: TGCGCCAGCTACCGGGACAGTAGCACAGATACGCAGTATTTT. It encodes CASYRDSSTDTQYF.

The chain couples TRBV11-2 to TRBJ2-1; 9 nucleotides match TRBD1. This CDR3 is 20 amino acids long. V lost 1 base to trimming and J lost 7 bases; unmatched junction nucleotides: 20. Looked up from germline, CDR1 is SGHAT and CDR2 is FQNNGV. The CDR3 region is CASSLAPGTGSYVPSNEQFF. The DNA of the CDR3 is TGTGCCAGCAGCTTAGCCCCCGGGACAGGGAGTTACGTCCCTTCGAATGAGCAGTTCTTC.

Turning to this clonotype: Given a much more abundant clone one base away, this may be a read error. The chain is built from TRBV7-2 and TRBJ1-5, with D possibly TRBD1 on 6 matching bases. The germline CDR1 and CDR2 sequences are SGHTA and FQGNSA. The CDR3 is made up of 16 amino acids. The CDR3 DNA follows: TGTGCCAGCACCCTAAGCAGGGGCGGGGGCAATCAGCACCAGCATTTT. It specifies CASTLSRGGGNQHQHF.

This clonotype appeared many times. The chain has TRBV7-2 and TRBJ2-2; 10 nucleotides agree with TRBD2. The germline V gene encodes CDR1 SGHTA and CDR2 FQGNSA. This CDR3 comprises 16 residues. Trimming cost V 3 bases and J 7 bases; bases outside gene matches: 8. The CDR3 DNA follows: TGTGCCAGCAGCTTTTTCAAGCTAGCGGGGGTCGGGGAGCTGTTTTTT. Its translation: CASSFFKLAGVGELFF.